This paragraph covers one T cell receptor beta chain sequence. In the original workflow: Nucleated cell number was recorded as an estimate derived from reference gene primer amplification. The protocol was immunoSEQ multiplex PCR, while the TCRdb copy is restricted to in-frame clones and leaves out a portion. V and J calls plus clone size are reproduced from that table; the DNA served to infer D and trimming. The table includes 150,000 to 200,000 clones, about nine tenths detected once. These data are taken from a study of blood T cell repertoires in COVID-19. J gave up 8 bases and V 3 bases, and 8 bases lay outside the gene matches. CDR3 length: 14 amino acids. The V gene's germline CDR1 is SGHRS and CDR2 YFSETQ.

Source material: peripheral blood. The chain recombines TRBV5-1 with TRBJ1-2; 9 bases map to TRBD1. This receptor was identified in a woman aged 55-75 years who had recovered from COVID-19. CDR3 protein: CASSSDTGGGGYTF. The CDR3 DNA sequence: TGCGCCAGCAGCTCGGATACAGGGGGCGGAGGCTACACCTTC. The variable domain in full, completed from reference TRBV5-1 and TRBJ1-2, reads KAGVTQTPRYLIKTRGQQVTLSCSPISGHRSVSWYQQTPGQGLQFLFEYFSETQRNKGNFPGRFSGRQFSNSRSEMNVSTLELGDSALYLCASSSDTGGGGYTFGSGTRLTVV.